These T cell receptor beta chains were read from a single sample in a study of blood T cell repertoires in COVID-19. The assay was immunoSEQ multiplex PCR, and TCRdb's table has in-frame clones only and misses some. The sample lists under 45,000 clones, 60% to 80% occurring once. Input material: peripheral blood. The receptors shown here come from a woman between 65 and 79 years old with acute or convalescent COVID-19. Each CDR3 is given with its conserved first and last residue. Each record gives: V gene, D gene, J gene, clone size, CDR3 protein, CDR3 DNA. A D gene is named only where the DNA matches it firmly. A row's size may be missing; if present it is once, few, many or a size class.

V: TRBV28
D: TRBD2
J: TRBJ2-3
size: NA
CDR3: CASRLAGPAITDTQYF
DNA: TGTGCCAGCAGGTTAGCGGGACCTGCCATCACAGATACGCAGTATTTT

V: TRBV5-1
D: NA
J: TRBJ2-3
size: NA
CDR3: CASSSRTGRDRTDTQYF
DNA: TGCGCCAGCAGCTCCCGTACTGGGCGGGACCGCACAGATACGCAGTATTTT

V: TRBV28
D: TRBD1
J: TRBJ1-6
size: NA
CDR3: CASSDGQGFSPLHF
DNA: TGTGCCAGCAGCGATGGACAGGGATTTTCACCCCTCCACTTT

V: TRBV5-1
D: TRBD1
J: TRBJ2-7
size: NA
CDR3: CASSLGPQGQGGGQYF
DNA: TGCGCCAGCAGCTTGGGGCCCCAGGGACAGGGAGGAGGGCAGTACTTC

V: TRBV30
D: TRBD1
J: TRBJ1-2
size: NA
CDR3: CAWDGLTGTDGYTF
DNA: TGTGCCTGGGATGGGTTAACCGGGACAGATGGCTACACCTTC

V: TRBV18
D: TRBD1
J: TRBJ1-2
size: NA
CDR3: CASSPTGQGNYGYTF
DNA: TGTGCCAGCTCACCGACTGGACAGGGAAACTATGGCTACACCTTC

V: TRBV6-2/TRBV6-3
D: TRBD1
J: TRBJ1-5
size: NA
CDR3: CASSRGSTNQPQHF
DNA: TGTGCCAGCAGCAGGGGGTCCACCAATCAGCCCCAGCATTTT

V: TRBV5-4
D: TRBD1
J: TRBJ1-3
size: NA
CDR3: CASSFRTGDGNTIYF
DNA: TGTGCCAGCAGCTTTAGGACAGGAGATGGAAACACCATATATTTT

V: TRBV28
D: TRBD1
J: TRBJ1-1
size: NA
CDR3: CASSFTPRQGGAFF
DNA: TGTGCCAGCAGTTTTACCCCTCGACAGGGGGGAGCTTTCTTT

V: TRBV19
D: TRBD1
J: TRBJ1-6
size: NA
CDR3: CASKLQGEVSPLHF
DNA: TGTGCCAGTAAATTACAGGGGGAGGTTTCACCCCTCCACTTT

V: TRBV9
D: TRBD2
J: TRBJ2-1
size: NA
CDR3: CASSVREGSYNEQFF
DNA: TGTGCCAGCAGCGTACGGGAGGGGTCTTATAATGAGCAGTTCTTC

V: TRBV27
D: TRBD2
J: TRBJ2-1
size: NA
CDR3: CASRTPNGRGLGSNEQFF
DNA: TGTGCCAGCAGAACACCCAACGGGCGTGGACTAGGTTCGAATGAGCAGTTCTTC

V: TRBV5-4
D: NA
J: TRBJ1-4
size: NA
CDR3: CASSLAGIGEKLFF
DNA: TGTGCCAGCAGCTTGGCAGGGATTGGTGAAAAACTGTTTTTT

V: TRBV10-2
D: NA
J: TRBJ1-1
size: few
CDR3: CASSLRREGGKDTEAFF
DNA: TGCGCCAGCAGTCTGAGAAGGGAGGGGGGCAAGGACACTGAAGCTTTCTTT

V: TRBV28
D: NA
J: TRBJ1-6
size: NA
CDR3: CASRPTVKPLHF
DNA: TGTGCCAGCAGGCCTACGGTGAAGCCCCTCCACTTT

V: TRBV5-1
D: TRBD1
J: TRBJ1-1
size: NA
CDR3: CASSSGQVVTAEAFF
DNA: TGCGCCAGCAGCTCGGGACAGGTGGTGACCGCTGAAGCTTTCTTT

V: TRBV27
D: NA
J: TRBJ1-1
size: NA
CDR3: CASRSLGQPEAFF
DNA: TGTGCCAGCAGAAGTCTTGGACAACCTGAAGCTTTCTTT

V: TRBV11-2
D: NA
J: TRBJ1-1
size: NA
CDR3: CASSLSRGRGKTEAFF
DNA: TGTGCCAGCAGCTTATCACGAGGCAGGGGAAAAACTGAAGCTTTCTTT

V: TRBV6-5
D: NA
J: TRBJ1-4
size: NA
CDR3: CASSYSDQDRLFF
DNA: TGTGCCAGCAGTTACTCCGACCAGGATAGACTGTTTTTT

V: TRBV7-3
D: NA
J: TRBJ2-6
size: NA
CDR3: CASSMSSGANVLTF
DNA: TGTGCCAGCAGTATGAGCTCTGGGGCCAACGTCCTGACTTTC

V: TRBV10-3
D: TRBD1
J: TRBJ2-6
size: NA
CDR3: CAISDSASPGTGDGANVLTF
DNA: TGTGCCATCAGTGACTCGGCGAGTCCCGGGACAGGGGACGGGGCCAACGTCCTGACTTTC

V: TRBV6-2/TRBV6-3
D: NA
J: TRBJ1-2
size: NA
CDR3: CASSPGTRANYGYTF
DNA: TGTGCCAGCAGTCCCGGGACAAGAGCTAACTATGGCTACACCTTC

V: TRBV25-1
D: TRBD1
J: TRBJ1-1
size: NA
CDR3: CASSEETGYTEAFF
DNA: TGTGCCAGCAGTGAAGAGACAGGGTACACTGAAGCTTTCTTT

V: TRBV7-8
D: TRBD1
J: TRBJ1-1
size: NA
CDR3: CASSLRDRGTLTEAFF
DNA: TGTGCCAGCAGCTTAAGGGACAGGGGTACGTTAACTGAAGCTTTCTTT

V: TRBV6-2/TRBV6-3
D: NA
J: TRBJ2-7
size: NA
CDR3: CASRPGLGLAGAYEQYF
DNA: TGTGCCAGCAGACCTGGTTTGGGTCTGGCAGGGGCCTACGAGCAGTACTTC

V: TRBV15
D: NA
J: TRBJ1-1
size: NA
CDR3: CATSRDLGAISEAFF
DNA: TGTGCCACCAGCAGAGATCTGGGAGCGATTAGTGAAGCTTTCTTT

V: TRBV3-1/TRBV3-2
D: TRBD2
J: TRBJ2-1
size: NA
CDR3: CASSQVGLAGDNEQFF
DNA: TGTGCCAGCAGCCAGGTGGGACTAGCGGGGGACAATGAGCAGTTCTTC

V: TRBV7-9
D: NA
J: TRBJ1-4
size: few
CDR3: CASSLAGGNEKLFF
DNA: TGTGCCAGCAGCTTGGCCGGAGGGAATGAAAAACTGTTTTTT

V: TRBV11-3
D: TRBD2
J: TRBJ2-7
size: NA
CDR3: CASSLGGGAYEQYF
DNA: TGTGCCAGCAGCTTAGGCGGGGGAGCCTACGAGCAGTACTTC

V: TRBV4-1
D: TRBD1
J: TRBJ2-7
size: NA
CDR3: CASSQATGVMIYEQYF
DNA: TGCGCCAGCAGCCAAGCGACAGGGGTCATGATCTACGAGCAGTACTTC

V: TRBV2
D: NA
J: TRBJ1-2
size: NA
CDR3: CASRRETGNYGYTF
DNA: TGTGCCAGCAGGAGAGAGACAGGCAACTATGGCTACACCTTC

V: TRBV5-6
D: NA
J: TRBJ2-3
size: NA
CDR3: CASSQWYTDTQYF
DNA: TGTGCCAGCAGCCAGTGGTACACAGATACGCAGTATTTT

V: TRBV4-1
D: NA
J: TRBJ1-6
size: NA
CDR3: CASSQERSPGNSPLHF
DNA: TGCGCCAGCAGCCAAGAGAGGTCCCCCGGTAATTCACCCCTCCACTTT

V: TRBV19
D: TRBD1
J: TRBJ1-5
size: NA
CDR3: CASSNQGGRHNQPQHF
DNA: TGTGCCAGCTCTAACCAGGGGGGACGGCACAATCAGCCCCAGCATTTT

V: TRBV12-3/TRBV12-4
D: NA
J: TRBJ1-6
size: NA
CDR3: CASSFMSNSPLHF
DNA: TGTGCCAGCAGTTTTATGTCTAATTCACCCCTCCACTTT

V: TRBV19
D: NA
J: TRBJ1-5
size: NA
CDR3: CASSIGQPNQPQHF
DNA: TGTGCCAGTAGTATAGGACAGCCGAATCAGCCCCAACATTTT

V: TRBV5-1
D: TRBD2
J: TRBJ2-5
size: NA
CDR3: CASSKISSGLQETQYF
DNA: TGCGCCAGCAGCAAGATCTCTAGCGGTTTACAAGAGACCCAGTACTTC

V: TRBV7-3
D: TRBD1
J: TRBJ1-5
size: NA
CDR3: CASSTQGRDRGRDQPQHF
DNA: TGTGCCAGCAGCACCCAAGGCCGGGACAGGGGGCGAGATCAGCCCCAGCATTTT

V: TRBV11-2
D: TRBD1
J: TRBJ2-7
size: NA
CDR3: CASSLDPGTARLNF
DNA: TGTGCCAGCAGCTTAGACCCCGGGACAGCCAGGCTAAACTTC

V: TRBV7-2
D: TRBD1
J: TRBJ1-2
size: NA
CDR3: CASSLPTGDISYGYTF
DNA: TGTGCCAGCAGCCTCCCCACAGGGGATATAAGCTATGGCTACACCTTC

V: TRBV5-5
D: NA
J: TRBJ2-5
size: NA
CDR3: CASSLVGGQIQETQYF
DNA: TGTGCCAGCAGCTTGGTCGGGGGACAGATTCAAGAGACCCAGTACTTC

V: TRBV19
D: NA
J: TRBJ1-2
size: NA
CDR3: CASSIGSITAGYTF
DNA: TGTGCCAGTAGTATAGGTTCAATTACCGCGGGCTACACCTTC

V: TRBV27
D: NA
J: TRBJ1-1
size: NA
CDR3: CASSYGRNTEAFF
DNA: TGTGCCAGCAGCTATGGGAGGAACACTGAAGCTTTCTTT

V: TRBV7-9
D: NA
J: TRBJ1-3
size: NA
CDR3: CASRAPGQGNTIYF
DNA: TGTGCCAGCAGGGCTCCGGGACAAGGAAACACCATATATTTT

V: TRBV4-2
D: NA
J: TRBJ1-1
size: NA
CDR3: CASSQDRRESEAFF
DNA: TGTGCCAGCAGCCAAGATCGGAGGGAGTCTGAAGCTTTCTTT

V: TRBV28
D: NA
J: TRBJ1-1
size: NA
CDR3: CASSLGGKNTEAFF
DNA: TGTGCCAGCAGTTTAGGGGGGAAGAACACTGAAGCTTTCTTT

V: TRBV18
D: NA
J: TRBJ1-5
size: NA
CDR3: CASSPDGGGIQPQHF
DNA: TGTGCCAGCTCACCAGATGGGGGGGGCATCCAGCCCCAGCATTTT

V: TRBV11-3
D: NA
J: TRBJ1-6
size: many
CDR3: CASSLAAHSPLHF
DNA: TGTGCCAGCAGCTTGGCCGCACATTCACCCCTCCACTTT

V: TRBV5-4
D: TRBD2
J: TRBJ2-7
size: NA
CDR3: CASSRTSGTPYEQYF
DNA: TGTGCCAGCAGCCGGACTAGCGGGACCCCCTACGAGCAGTACTTC

V: TRBV30
D: NA
J: TRBJ1-1
size: NA
CDR3: CAWTEGRAGEAFF
DNA: TGTGCCTGGACCGAAGGGAGGGCTGGTGAAGCTTTCTTT

V: TRBV7-2
D: NA
J: TRBJ2-1
size: NA
CDR3: CASSSISRSHEQFF
DNA: TGTGCCAGCAGCTCCATCTCCCGGAGCCATGAGCAGTTCTTC

V: TRBV2
D: TRBD1
J: TRBJ2-7
size: once
CDR3: CASSGLGGAGEQYF
DNA: TGTGCCAGCAGTGGATTAGGGGGCGCTGGGGAGCAGTACTTC

V: TRBV5-1
D: NA
J: TRBJ1-1
size: NA
CDR3: CASSLETQLDTEAFF
DNA: TGCGCCAGCAGCTTGGAAACCCAGTTGGACACTGAAGCTTTCTTT

V: TRBV2
D: NA
J: TRBJ1-1
size: few
CDR3: CASSERKNTEAFF
DNA: TGTGCCAGCAGTGAACGTAAGAACACTGAAGCTTTCTTT

V: TRBV9
D: TRBD2
J: TRBJ2-7
size: once
CDR3: CASSLGGTSPYEQYF
DNA: TGTGCCAGCAGCCTAGGAGGGACTAGCCCCTACGAGCAGTACTTC

V: TRBV10-3
D: TRBD2
J: TRBJ2-3
size: once
CDR3: CAISRSGGVTDTQYF
DNA: TGTGCCATCAGTCGTAGCGGGGGAGTCACAGATACGCAGTATTTT

V: TRBV24-1
D: NA
J: TRBJ2-3
size: NA
CDR3: CATSDFRTIDTQYF
DNA: TGTGCCACCAGTGATTTTAGGACTATAGATACGCAGTATTTT

V: TRBV4-1
D: TRBD2
J: TRBJ2-1
size: few
CDR3: CASSQDPPLAGGFNEQFF
DNA: TGCGCCAGCAGCCAAGATCCCCCCCTAGCGGGGGGTTTCAATGAGCAGTTCTTC

V: TRBV2
D: TRBD1
J: TRBJ1-4
size: NA
CDR3: CASVGDRPTTNEKLFF
DNA: TGTGCTAGCGTAGGGGACAGACCAACAACTAATGAAAAACTGTTTTTT

V: TRBV5-4
D: TRBD2
J: TRBJ2-5
size: NA
CDR3: CASSLERGFQETQYF
DNA: TGTGCCAGCAGCCTTGAGCGGGGATTTCAAGAGACCCAGTACTTC